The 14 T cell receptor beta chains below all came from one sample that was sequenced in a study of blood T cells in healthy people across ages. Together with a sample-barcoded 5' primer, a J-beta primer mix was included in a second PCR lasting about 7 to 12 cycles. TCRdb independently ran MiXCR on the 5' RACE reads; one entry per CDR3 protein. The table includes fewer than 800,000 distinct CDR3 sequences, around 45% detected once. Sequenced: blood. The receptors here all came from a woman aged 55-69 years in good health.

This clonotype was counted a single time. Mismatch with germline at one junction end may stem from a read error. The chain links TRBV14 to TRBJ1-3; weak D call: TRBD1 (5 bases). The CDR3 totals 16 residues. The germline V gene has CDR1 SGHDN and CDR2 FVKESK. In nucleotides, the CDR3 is TGTGCCAGCACCCAAGGGATCTCGGGACTTGGAAACACCATATATTTT. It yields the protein CASTQGISGLGNTIYF.

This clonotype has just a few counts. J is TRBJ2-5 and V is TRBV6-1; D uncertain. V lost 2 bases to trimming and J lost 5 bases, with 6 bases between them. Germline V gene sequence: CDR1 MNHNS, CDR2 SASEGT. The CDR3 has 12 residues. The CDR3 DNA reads TGTGCCAGCAGTGAAATTCTCGAGACCCAGTACTTC. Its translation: CASSEILETQYF.

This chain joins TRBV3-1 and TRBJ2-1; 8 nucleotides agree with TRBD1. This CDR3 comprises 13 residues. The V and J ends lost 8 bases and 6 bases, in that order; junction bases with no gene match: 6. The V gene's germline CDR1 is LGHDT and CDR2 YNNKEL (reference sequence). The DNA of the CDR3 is TGTGCCAGCCCTGACAGGGGTGTCAATGAGCAGTTCTTC. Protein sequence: CASPDRGVNEQFF.

The CDR3 loop reads CASSQRTARMAKNIQYF. CDR3 sequence (DNA): TGTGCCAGCAGCCAGAGGACAGCACGAATGGCCAAAAACATTCAGTACTTC. V usage is TRBV3-1 and J usage is TRBJ2-4, with D tentatively TRBD1 (6 bases). V gave up 3 bases and J gave up 1 base, with 16 bases separating them. CDR3 size: 17 residues. Germline V CDR1 and CDR2: LGHDT, YNNKEL (reference sequence).

The CDR3 spells CASSLGDSQETQFF. The CDR3 DNA follows: TGTGCCAGCAGTTTAGGGGACAGCCAAGAGACCCAGTTCTTC. The chain uses TRBV28 and TRBJ2-5; TRBD1 matches at 7 bases. The J call may be mistaken, given a closer DNA end match to TRBJ2-1. Germline V CDR1 and CDR2: MDHEN, SYDVKM. This CDR3 spans 14 amino acids.

CDR3 protein: CASSPQTGPNEQYF. DNA for the CDR3: TGCGCCAGCAGCCCCCAGACAGGTCCCAATGAGCAGTACTTC. The V gene is TRBV5-1, the J gene TRBJ2-5, with D maybe TRBD1 (6 bases). Germline V lookup: CDR1 SGHRS, CDR2 YFSETQ. The ends were cut back, 4 bases at V and 11 bases at J, with 21 bases in the middle. The CDR3 is made up of 14 amino acids.

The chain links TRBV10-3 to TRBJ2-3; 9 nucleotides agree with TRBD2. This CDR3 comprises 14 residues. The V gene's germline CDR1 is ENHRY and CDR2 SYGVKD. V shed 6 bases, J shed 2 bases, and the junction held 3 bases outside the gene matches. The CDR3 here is CAISLAGITDTQYF. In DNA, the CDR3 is TGTGCCATCAGCCTAGCGGGAATCACAGATACGCAGTATTTT.

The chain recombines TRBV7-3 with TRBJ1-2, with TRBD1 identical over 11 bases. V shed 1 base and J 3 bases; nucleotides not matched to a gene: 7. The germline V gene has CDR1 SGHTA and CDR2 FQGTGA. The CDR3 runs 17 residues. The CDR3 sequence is CASSLNTGQGADYGYTF. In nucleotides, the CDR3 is TGTGCCAGCAGCTTAAATACCGGACAGGGGGCAGACTATGGCTACACCTTC.

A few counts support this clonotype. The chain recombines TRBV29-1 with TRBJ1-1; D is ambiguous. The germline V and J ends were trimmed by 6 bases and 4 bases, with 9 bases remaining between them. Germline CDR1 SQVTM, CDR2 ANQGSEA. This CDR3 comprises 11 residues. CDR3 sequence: CSVLWVTEAFF. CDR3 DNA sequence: TGCAGCGTCCTGTGGGTCACTGAAGCTTTCTTT. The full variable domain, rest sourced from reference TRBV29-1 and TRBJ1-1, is SAVISQKPSRDICQRGTSLTIQCQVDSQVTMMFWYRQQPGQSLTLIATANQGSEATYESGFVIDKFPISRPNLTFSTLTVSNMSPEDSSIYLCSVLWVTEAFFGQGTRLTVV.

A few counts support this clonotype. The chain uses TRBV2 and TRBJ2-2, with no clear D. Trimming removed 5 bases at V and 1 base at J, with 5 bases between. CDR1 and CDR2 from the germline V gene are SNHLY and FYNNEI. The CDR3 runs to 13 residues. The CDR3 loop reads CASSRRNTGELFF. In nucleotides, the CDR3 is TGTGCCAGCAGTCGACGGAACACCGGGGAGCTGTTTTTT.

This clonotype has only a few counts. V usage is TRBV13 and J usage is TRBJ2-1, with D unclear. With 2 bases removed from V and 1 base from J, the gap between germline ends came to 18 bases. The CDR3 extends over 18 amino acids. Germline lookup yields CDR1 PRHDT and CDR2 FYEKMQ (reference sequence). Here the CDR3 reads CASSLFGSRRNSYNEQFF. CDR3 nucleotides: TGTGCCAGCAGCTTATTCGGTTCTAGGCGGAATTCCTACAATGAGCAGTTCTTC.

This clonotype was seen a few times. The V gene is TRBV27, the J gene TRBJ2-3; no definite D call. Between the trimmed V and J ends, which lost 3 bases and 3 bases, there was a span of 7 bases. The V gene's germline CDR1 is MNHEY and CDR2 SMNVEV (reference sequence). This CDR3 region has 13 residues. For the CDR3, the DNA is TGTGCCAGCAGTTTTTGGGTTACAGATACGCAGTATTTT. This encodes CASSFWVTDTQYF.

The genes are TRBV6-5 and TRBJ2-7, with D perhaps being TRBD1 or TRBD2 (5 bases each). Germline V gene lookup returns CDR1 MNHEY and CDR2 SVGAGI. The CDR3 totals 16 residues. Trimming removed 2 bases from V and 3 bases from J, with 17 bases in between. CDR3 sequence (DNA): TGTGCCAGCAGTTACCCGACCGGGACCGGAGTCTACGAGCAGTACTTC. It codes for CASSYPTGTGVYEQYF.

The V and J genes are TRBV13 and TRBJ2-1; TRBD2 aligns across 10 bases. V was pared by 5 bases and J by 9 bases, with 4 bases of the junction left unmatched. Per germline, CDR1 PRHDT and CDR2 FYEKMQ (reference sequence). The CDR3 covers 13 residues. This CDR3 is CASSTGTSVEQFF. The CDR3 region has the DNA TGTGCCAGCAGCACTGGGACTAGCGTTGAGCAGTTCTTC.